A selection of T cell receptor beta chains follows, all from one sample in a study of PD-L1 blockade in urothelial cancer. Assay used: immunoSEQ multiplex PCR; TCRdb lists only in-frame clones, some missing. In the table there are tens of thousands of clones, around 80% of which are singletons. The sample here was PBMCs, taken around atezolizumab (anti-PD-L1) treatment. These receptors were obtained from a man in his sixties or seventies with urothelial cancer. CDR3s include the opening cysteine and the closing phenylalanine or tryptophan. D genes are given only for firm matches. Where a row states a size, it is once, few, many or the class of an expanded clone; other rows omit it.

clone_size: once
j_call: TRBJ2-1
v_call: TRBV7-9
d_call: TRBD2
cdr3_nt: TGTGCCAGCAGCTTAGCGTTGCGGGAGGGCTCCTACAATGAGCAGTTCTTC
cdr3_aa: CASSLALREGSYNEQFF

clone_size: .
j_call: TRBJ1-1
v_call: TRBV29-1
d_call: .
cdr3_nt: TGCAGCGGGGGGACATGGGGGGGCACTGAAGCTTTCTTT
cdr3_aa: CSGGTWGGTEAFF

clone_size: .
j_call: TRBJ2-1
v_call: TRBV2
d_call: .
cdr3_nt: TGTGCCAGCAGTGAAGGTCTGGGGCCAAATGAGCAGTTCTTC
cdr3_aa: CASSEGLGPNEQFF

clone_size: .
j_call: TRBJ2-7
v_call: TRBV7-6
d_call: .
cdr3_nt: TGTGCCAGCAGCCTGGGAGGGGGGGGCCCCTACGAGCAGTACTTC
cdr3_aa: CASSLGGGGPYEQYF

clone_size: .
j_call: TRBJ2-1
v_call: TRBV27
d_call: TRBD2
cdr3_nt: TGTGCCAGCAGGATTGTTACTAGCGGGAGAGATTACAATGAGCAGTTCTTC
cdr3_aa: CASRIVTSGRDYNEQFF

clone_size: .
j_call: TRBJ1-5
v_call: TRBV1
d_call: .
cdr3_nt: TGCACCAGCAGCCAAGTAAGTCTTCCGGCGGGAAATCAGCCCCAGCATTTT
cdr3_aa: CTSSQVSLPAGNQPQHF

clone_size: .
j_call: TRBJ2-7
v_call: TRBV19
d_call: .
cdr3_nt: TGTGCCAGTAGTATTGGGTCCACTCTTGGCCAACGGAGGGCTATCTCCTACGAGCAGTACTTC
cdr3_aa: CASSIGSTLGQRRAISYEQYF

clone_size: once
j_call: TRBJ2-5
v_call: TRBV7-2
d_call: TRBD2
cdr3_nt: TGTGCCAGCAGCCCGACCCCTCTGGGAGGGCGCGCCCAGTACTTC
cdr3_aa: CASSPTPLGGRAQYF

clone_size: .
j_call: TRBJ2-7
v_call: TRBV15
d_call: TRBD1
cdr3_nt: TGTGCCACCAGCAGAGACGACAGGGGGTACGAGCAGTACTTC
cdr3_aa: CATSRDDRGYEQYF

clone_size: .
j_call: TRBJ1-4
v_call: TRBV2
d_call: .
cdr3_nt: TGTGCCAGCAGGCACAGGGATGGCACAGTGGAAAAACTGTTTTTT
cdr3_aa: CASRHRDGTVEKLFF

clone_size: .
j_call: TRBJ1-1
v_call: TRBV18
d_call: TRBD1
cdr3_nt: TGTGCCAGCTCACCCTTGACAGGGAGAGGGACTGAAGCTTTCTTT
cdr3_aa: CASSPLTGRGTEAFF

clone_size: .
j_call: TRBJ2-2
v_call: TRBV9
d_call: TRBD1
cdr3_nt: TGTGCCAGCAGCGGGACAGGGCCTGGGGAGCTGTTTTTT
cdr3_aa: CASSGTGPGELFF

clone_size: .
j_call: TRBJ2-7
v_call: TRBV18
d_call: TRBD1
cdr3_nt: TGTGCCAGCTCACCACCTGACAGGGGAAGGTACGAGCAGTACTTC
cdr3_aa: CASSPPDRGRYEQYF